This TCR beta chain stems from a study of shared clonotypes between healthy human individuals. Deletions cut 7 bases from V and 5 bases from J, with 14 bases between. CDR3 length: 13 residues. Germline CDR1 and CDR2: MNHEY and SVGAGI. CD8 cells regarded as naive lacked CD45RO, were positively chosen for CCR7, and omitted terminally differentiated effector memory CD45RA+ cells. Findings and caveats of the study: Unshared clonotypes carried lower generation probabilities than those common to all four donors.

Turning to this clone: The antigen remains unidentified.

Clones were sequenced by immunoSEQ multiplex PCR, and TCRdb holds only the in-frame ones, with some missing. The data contain over 2,000,000 clones, around 93% of them singletons. The receptor's source is a man aged 18 to 29 in good health. Some clones in this sample may be carry-over from other donors' samples. The sequenced sample consisted of naive CD8+ T cells from PBMCs. This chain joins TRBV6-5 and TRBJ1-1, with a possible D match to TRBD1 (6 bases). The CDR3 is CASIQGRGTEAFF. For the CDR3, the DNA is TGTGCCAGCATCCAGGGGCGAGGAACTGAAGCTTTCTTT.